Included here is one T cell receptor (beta chain) sequence, with context. Germline CDR1 reads MGHRA; CDR2 reads YSYEKL. The V end was cut by 2 bases, the J end by 3 bases, with 16 bases between. This CDR3 has 16 amino acids. The record originates from a study of T-cell memory formation after mild COVID-19. The overall study: For the most part, TCR clusters were specific to one donor.

TCRdb recomputed calls from the 5' RACE reads with MiXCR, one row per CDR3 protein. The data show about 350,000 distinct CDR3 sequences, around 30% seen once. Sequenced: PBMCs or a T cell subset sorted from them (not recorded which). This receptor was taken from an adult woman who had mild COVID-19 (a few samples of this study predate the infection). Cell type and time point are not known. The chain employs TRBV4-1 and TRBJ2-5; possible D gene TRBD2, 6 bases. In nucleotides, the CDR3 is TGCGCCAGCAGCCAAACGTGGGGACTGTTTGAAGAGACCCAGTACTTC. Encoded protein: CASSQTWGLFEETQYF.